This TCR beta chain was recovered during a study of blood T cell repertoires in COVID-19. Sequenced by immunoSEQ multiplex PCR; TCRdb stores in-frame clones only, minus some. The table has some 300,000 clones, about 90% seen once; the top ten hold over 9%. This clone was detected only a few times. In assigning cohorts, the study relied on participant-reported clinical history. Recovery among Cohort 3 donors was established by two negative PCRs, clearance, or symptom resolution. This CDR3 region has 12 residues. J lost 7 bases, V lost 3 bases, and 3 bases had no gene match. Germline V gene data show CDR1 as GTSNPN and CDR2 as SVGIG (reference sequence).

The sequence came from a woman aged 25 to 39 who had recovered from COVID-19. Sequences were obtained from PBMCs or T cells enriched from blood (not recorded which). The chain recombines TRBV30 with TRBJ1-1; 9 positions agree with TRBD1. Here the CDR3 reads CAWSGTGREAFF. The CDR3 region has the DNA TGTGCCTGGAGCGGGACAGGGCGTGAAGCTTTCTTT.